Shown below are 24 T cell receptor beta chains from a single sample sequenced in a study of blood T cell repertoires in COVID-19. Assay used: immunoSEQ multiplex PCR; TCRdb lists only in-frame clones, some missing. The table records around 170,000 clones, about 86% of them present only once. The sequenced sample was peripheral blood. These receptor sequences come from a man aged 50-60 years with active or convalescent COVID-19.

This sequence joins TRBV4-1 and TRBJ1-5, with D maybe TRBD1 (5 bases). The CDR3 runs 17 residues. Trimming cost V 0 bases and J 4 bases, with 16 bases left between them. Germline CDR1 MGHRA, CDR2 YSYEKL. This chain's CDR3 is CASSQDHSGGLNQPQHF. In DNA, the CDR3 is TGCGCCAGCAGCCAAGATCATTCCGGGGGACTAAATCAGCCCCAGCATTTT.

This chain connects TRBV19 to TRBJ2-7, with 13 bases lining up with TRBD2. This CDR3 contains 16 residues. Germline CDR1 and CDR2: LNHDA and SQIVND (reference sequence). V gave up 5 bases and J gave up 2 bases; unmatched junction bases: 6. CDR3 DNA sequence: TGTGCCAGTAGTGGCTCCGGGACTAGCGGGACCTACGAGCAGTACTTC. It specifies CASSGSGTSGTYEQYF.

The genes are TRBV18 and TRBJ1-2; 7 nucleotides align to TRBD1. Per germline, CDR1 KGHSH and CDR2 LQKENI. The CDR3 covers 12 residues. The V segment lost 4 bases and the J segment 6 bases; nucleotides outside the gene matches: 2. CDR3 sequence: CASSRTGDGYTF. In DNA, the CDR3 is TGTGCCAGCTCACGAACAGGGGATGGCTACACCTTC. Using reference TRBV18 and TRBJ1-2 for the parts outside the CDR3, the full variable domain is NAGVMQNPRHLVRRRGQEARLRCSPMKGHSHVYWYRQLPEEGLKFMVYLQKENIIDESGMPKERFSAEFPKEGPSILRIQQVVRGDSAAYFCASSRTGDGYTFGSGTRLTVV.

This clone was detected once. The chain has TRBV7-9 and TRBJ1-1, with TRBD1 as a possible D gene (5 bases). This CDR3 spans 14 amino acids. V was trimmed by 4 bases and J by 2 bases, leaving 11 bases between them. Germline loops: CDR1 SEHNR, CDR2 FQNEAQ (reference sequence). CDR3 coding DNA: TGTGCCAGCAGCTCGGGACTCGATAACACTGAAGCTTTCTTT. Protein sequence: CASSSGLDNTEAFF.

The V call is TRBV6-2 or TRBV6-3, the J call TRBJ1-5; D is unresolved. Per germline, CDR1 MNHEY and CDR2 SVGEGT. CDR3 length: 16 amino acids. V lost 0 bases to trimming and J lost 8 bases, with 17 bases between them. CDR3: CASSYSSFGESEPQHF. The CDR3 DNA reads TGTGCCAGCAGTTACTCGTCCTTTGGGGAGAGTGAGCCCCAGCATTTT.

This clone was seen a few times. This chain links TRBV10-3 with TRBJ1-2; TRBD1 matches 8 bases. CDR1 is ENHRY, CDR2 SYGVKD, per germline. The CDR3 sequence is 14 residues long. V dropped 0 bases and J dropped 6; count of bases not matched to a gene: 3. CDR3 in amino acids: CAISESSGGHGYTF. CDR3 in DNA: TGTGCCATCAGTGAGTCGTCAGGGGGCCATGGCTACACCTTC.

Only a few counts were recorded for this clone. This chain's CDR3 is CSGLSLDTQYF. DNA of the CDR3: TGCAGTGGACTATCTTTAGATACGCAGTATTTT. The gene calls are TRBV20-1 and TRBJ2-3; D is possibly TRBD2 (5 bases). The CDR3 length is 11 residues. Germline V gives CDR1 DFQATT, CDR2 SNEGSKA (reference sequence). The V and J ends lost 7 bases and 5 bases respectively, with 10 bases between them.

The rearrangement uses TRBV5-6 and TRBJ1-3; D unresolved. V lost 1 base and J lost 0, with 5 bases in between. Germline assignment: CDR1 SGHDT and CDR2 YYEEEE. This CDR3 has 14 amino acids. Written as DNA, the CDR3 is TGTGCCAGCAGCTTGTCCGGCTCTGGAAACACCATATATTTT. The encoded protein is CASSLSGSGNTIYF.

The chain carries TRBV23-1 and TRBJ2-7; 11 nucleotides match TRBD1. TRBV23-1 is an ORF, with its function uncertain. The CDR3 covers 17 residues. V shed 2 bases, J shed 7 bases, and the junction held 13 bases outside the gene matches. CDR3 sequence reads: CASSQPGVGQGAGEQYF. The CDR3, as DNA: TGCGCCAGCAGTCAACCGGGCGTAGGACAGGGGGCTGGGGAGCAGTACTTC.

The gene calls are TRBV9 and TRBJ2-2, with 9 bases matching TRBD1. This CDR3 has 15 residues. CDR1 is SGDLS and CDR2 is YYNGEE in the germline V gene. Trimming at V came to 4 bases and at J to 7 bases, leaving 8 bases not matched to a gene. In DNA form, the CDR3 reads TGTGCCAGCAGCTTGCGACAGGGGGAGATCGGGGAGCTGTTTTTT. Translation gives CASSLRQGEIGELFF. Drawing the rest from reference TRBV9 and TRBJ2-2, the complete variable domain is DSGVTQTPKHLITATGQRVTLRCSPRSGDLSVYWYQQSLDQGLQFLIQYYNGEERAKGNILERFSAQQFPDLHSELNLSSLELGDSALYFCASSLRQGEIGELFFGEGSRLTVL.

The chain couples TRBV6-5 to TRBJ2-7, with 11 bases matching TRBD1. The V gene's germline CDR1 is MNHEY and CDR2 SVGAGI. With 2 bases clipped from V and 7 bases from J, the junction kept 4 bases outside the gene matches. The CDR3 spans 14 residues. CDR3 residues: CASSYRTGGREQYF. The CDR3 DNA sequence: TGTGCCAGCAGTTACCGGACAGGGGGCAGGGAGCAGTACTTC.

The genes are TRBV7-2 and TRBJ1-4; a weak D match, TRBD1 (5 bases). The CDR3 is made up of 16 amino acids. V lost 3 bases, J lost 8 bases, and 19 bases lay in between. CDR1 is SGHTA, CDR2 FQGNSA, per germline. CDR3 residues: CASSFLGLLADEKLFF. For the CDR3, the DNA is TGTGCCAGCAGCTTCCTGGGACTGTTGGCGGACGAAAAACTGTTTTTT. The full variable domain, its missing parts supplied by reference TRBV7-2 and TRBJ1-4, is GAGVSQSPSNKVTEKGKDVELRCDPISGHTALYWYRQSLGQGLEFLIYFQGNSAPDKSGLPSDRFSAERTGGSVSTLTIQRTQQEDSAVYLCASSFLGLLADEKLFFGSGTQLSVL.

The rearrangement uses TRBV2 and TRBJ1-2; a possible D gene is TRBD1 (5 bases). The CDR3 is 12 residues long. Trimming removed 4 bases from V and 6 bases from J, with 9 bases in between. Germline values: CDR1 SNHLY, CDR2 FYNNEI. Written as DNA, the CDR3 is TGTGCCAGCAGTGGGGGGGGAAATGGCTACACCTTC. Translation gives CASSGGGNGYTF.

This chain uses TRBV5-1 with TRBJ1-4, with D perhaps TRBD1 (5 bases). Trimming cost V 0 bases and J 12 bases, with 12 bases left between them. Germline loops: CDR1 SGHRS, CDR2 YFSETQ. The CDR3 spans 13 residues. As DNA, the CDR3 is TGCGCCAGCAGCTTGGAGGGGTTTGAGGAACTGTTTTTT. This gives the protein CASSLEGFEELFF.

The chain recombines TRBV10-3 with TRBJ1-3; TRBD1 matches at 8 bases. The CDR3 consists of 14 residues. With V trimmed by 9 bases and J by 4 bases, 8 bases remained unmatched. CDR1 is ENHRY and CDR2 is SYGVKD in the germline V gene. The CDR3 nucleotides read TGTGCCATGGGACAGGTCATCGGGGGAAACACCATATATTTT. Translation gives CAMGQVIGGNTIYF.

The rearrangement joins TRBV19 to TRBJ2-2, with 9 positions matching TRBD2. There are 19 residues in the CDR3. Unmatched junction bases numbered 15, after V lost 4 bases and J lost 3 bases. CDR1 is LNHDA and CDR2 is SQIVND in the germline V gene (reference sequence). DNA of the CDR3: TGTGCCAGTAGTAAAAAAACGGGGACTAGCAGGGGTCACACCGGGGAGCTGTTTTTT. It encodes CASSKKTGTSRGHTGELFF.

V usage is TRBV2 and J usage is TRBJ2-7, with TRBD1 as a possible D gene (5 bases). In germline, CDR1 is SNHLY, CDR2 FYNNEI. Between the trimmed V and J ends, which lost 2 bases and 0 bases, there was a span of 11 bases. CDR3 size: 15 residues. For the CDR3, the DNA is TGTGCCAGCAGTGAATTTGGACAAGACTCCTACGAGCAGTACTTC. This codes for CASSEFGQDSYEQYF.

This clone was observed a single time. The gene calls are TRBV9 and TRBJ2-7; D gene uncertain. The germline CDR1 and CDR2 sequences are SGDLS and YYNGEE. V dropped 0 bases and J dropped 2 bases, with 12 bases sitting between them. The CDR3 has 15 amino acids. The CDR3, as DNA: TGTGCCAGCAGCGTAGGGGCAGCCTTCCCCTACGAGCAGTACTTC. This translates into CASSVGAAFPYEQYF.

This sequence joins TRBV6-5 and TRBJ2-2; 10 bases agree with TRBD2. V lost 8 bases to trimming and J lost 9 bases; unmatched junction nucleotides: 9. Germline values: CDR1 MNHEY, CDR2 SVGAGI. The CDR3 totals 14 residues. The CDR3: CASVSTSGNRELFF. For the CDR3, the DNA is TGTGCCAGCGTATCAACTAGCGGGAACAGGGAGCTGTTTTTT.

The genes are TRBV6-2 or TRBV6-3 and TRBJ2-7; TRBD1 is a possible D gene (5 bases). V dropped 6 bases and J dropped 2 bases, with 14 bases sitting between them. The length of the CDR3 is 14 residues. Per germline, CDR1 MNHEY and CDR2 SVGEGT. The CDR3 here is CASSSGFLPYEQYF. In DNA, the CDR3 is TGTGCCAGCAGCTCAGGGTTCTTACCCTACGAGCAGTACTTC.

The chain recombines TRBV4-2 with TRBJ1-1; TRBD1 agrees at 11 bases. The CDR3 length is 15 residues. The V gene end was trimmed by 5 bases and the J gene end by 3 bases; junction bases not matched to a gene: 5. Germline V CDR1 and CDR2: LGHNA, YNFKEQ. The CDR3, as DNA: TGTGCCAGCAGCTATGAGGGACAGGGGGACACTGAAGCTTTCTTT. This encodes CASSYEGQGDTEAFF.

The chain couples TRBV3-1 (or the pseudogene TRBV3-2) to TRBJ2-3; maybe TRBD2 (6 bases). Germline V gene lookup returns CDR1 LGHDT and CDR2 YNNKEL (reference sequence). The germline V and J ends were trimmed by 1 base and 2 bases, with 10 bases remaining between them. This CDR3 contains 15 residues. The CDR3 sequence is CASSQGAGFTDTQYF. The CDR3, as DNA: TGTGCCAGCAGCCAAGGGGCGGGGTTCACAGATACGCAGTATTTT.

The rearrangement joins TRBV7-2 to TRBJ2-7; 8 nucleotides agree with TRBD2. CDR3 length: 14 amino acids. The V segment lost 5 bases and the J segment 4 bases; nucleotides outside the gene matches: 7. Germline loops: CDR1 SGHTA, CDR2 FQGNSA. CDR3: CASSQSAGGYEQYF. The CDR3 region has the DNA TGTGCCAGCAGCCAGAGCGCGGGAGGTTACGAGCAGTACTTC.

The gene calls are TRBV27 and TRBJ1-4; D uncertain. This CDR3 contains 13 residues. V gave up 8 bases and J gave up 6 bases, with 13 bases separating them. The germline V gene has CDR1 MNHEY and CDR2 SMNVEV (reference sequence). CDR3 coding DNA: TGTGCCAGCCGATTTGTGGAGGATGAAAAACTGTTTTTT. Translating gives CASRFVEDEKLFF.